This TCR beta chain was observed in a study of blood T cells in healthy people across ages. General study results and limits: Researchers report that TCR beta diversity correlated strongly with naive T cell percentage.

As for this clonotype: Its antigen is unidentified.

Germline-derived CDR1 and CDR2 are SGHRS and YFSETQ. The J segment lost 0 bases and the V segment lost 1 base, leaving 5 bases of the junction unmatched. There are 19 residues in the CDR3. A J-beta primer mix and a sample-barcoded 5' primer were used in a second PCR of about 7 to 12 cycles. TCRdb used MiXCR to reprocess the 5' RACE reads, holding one entry per CDR3 protein. The data contain roughly 900,000 distinct CDR3 sequences, 40% to 60% of them singletons. This receptor was taken from a young man in good health. V and J are TRBV5-1 and TRBJ2-1; TRBD2 agrees at 15 bases. What was sequenced was blood. DNA of the CDR3: TGCGCCAGCAGCTTGCGGGGGACTAGCGGGGGGAGCTCCTACAATGAGCAGTTCTTC. Translating it yields CASSLRGTSGGSSYNEQFF.